One and the same sample provided the 15 T cell receptor beta chains below, sequenced in a study of T-cell memory formation after mild COVID-19. One entry per CDR3 protein results from TCRdb running MiXCR on the 5' RACE reads. The sample contains 300,000 to 400,000 distinct CDR3 sequences, around 21% of which appear only once. Material for sequencing was PBMCs or a T cell subset sorted from them (not recorded which). The receptors shown here come from an adult woman who had mild COVID-19 (a few samples of this study predate the infection). Cell type and time point are not known.

The chain employs TRBV20-1 and TRBJ2-3; 7 positions match TRBD2. The CDR3 length is 17 residues. The germline V gene has CDR1 DFQATT and CDR2 SNEGSKA (reference sequence). V was pared by 2 bases and J by 1 base, with 12 bases of the junction left unmatched. The CDR3 sequence is CSARPIPGGWGTDTQYF. The CDR3 nucleotides are TGCAGTGCTAGACCCATTCCGGGAGGTTGGGGCACAGATACGCAGTATTTT.

V usage is TRBV24-1 and J usage is TRBJ2-7, with TRBD1 identical over 7 bases. Germline CDR1 reads KGHDR; CDR2 reads SFDVKD. The CDR3 extends over 15 amino acids. J gave up 3 bases and V 5 bases, and 9 bases lay outside the gene matches. The CDR3 loop is CATSGPGTEGYEQYF. CDR3 bases: TGTGCCACCAGTGGTCCCGGGACAGAGGGCTACGAGCAGTACTTC.

The chain carries TRBV5-1 and TRBJ2-7; TRBD2 might be the D (6 bases). The V end was cut by 7 bases, the J end by 3 bases, with 8 bases between. The germline gives CDR1 SGHRS, CDR2 YFSETQ. CDR3 length equals 11 residues. The CDR3 region is CASGGDYEQYF. CDR3 DNA: TGCGCCAGCGGCGGGGACTACGAGCAGTACTTC.

The chain joins TRBV20-1 to TRBJ2-3, with D perhaps TRBD2 (6 bases). V lost 0 bases, J lost 0 bases, and 13 bases lay in between. Germline lookup yields CDR1 DFQATT and CDR2 SNEGSKA (reference sequence). The length of the CDR3 is 16 residues. The CDR3 here is CSARDWGEWSTDTQYF. CDR3 sequence (DNA): TGCAGTGCTAGAGATTGGGGGGAGTGGAGCACAGATACGCAGTATTTT.

This chain's CDR3 is CASSPSGGGSGWETQYF. CDR3 sequence (DNA): TGCGCCAGCAGCCCATCGGGGGGCGGGAGCGGATGGGAGACCCAGTACTTC. This chain connects TRBV4-3 to TRBJ2-5; tentatively, D is TRBD2 (7 bases). Germline V CDR1 and CDR2: LGHNA, YSLEER. This CDR3 has 17 amino acids. V was trimmed by 4 bases and J by 5 bases, leaving 23 bases between them.

The V call is TRBV29-1, the J call TRBJ2-3; TRBD2 aligns across 7 bases. The length of the CDR3 is 14 residues. V trimming: 4 bases; J trimming: 4 bases; junction bases outside the gene matches: 8. Looked up from germline, CDR1 is SQVTM and CDR2 is ANQGSEA. CDR3 nucleotides: TGCAGCGTTGGAGAATGGGACTACGCAGATACGCAGTATTTT. This translates into CSVGEWDYADTQYF.

This clonotype was observed a handful of times. The CDR3, as DNA: TGTGCCAGCAGCTCAGGGACCCTAGCTGGGGCCAACGTCCTGACTTTC. Protein product: CASSSGTLAGANVLTF. The rearrangement joins TRBV7-2 to TRBJ2-6; D is tentatively TRBD1 or TRBD2 (5 bases each). This CDR3 has 16 residues. The V end lost 4 bases, the J end lost 2 bases, and 12 bases lay between the germline ends. Germline V gene sequence: CDR1 SGHTA, CDR2 FQGNSA.

This chain links TRBV5-1 with TRBJ1-2; no definite D call. There are 13 residues in the CDR3. The V end lost 0 bases, the J end lost 3 bases, and 6 bases lay between the germline ends. The germline V gene encodes CDR1 SGHRS and CDR2 YFSETQ. In nucleotides, the CDR3 is TGCGCCAGCAGCTTGGACAGACACTATGGCTACACCTTC. It encodes CASSLDRHYGYTF.

This clonotype appeared a few times. This chain uses TRBV20-1 with TRBJ2-3, with 8 bases fitting TRBD2. Germline trimming cut 1 base from V and 0 bases from J; bases unmatched to any gene: 6. This CDR3 has 16 residues. From germline, CDR1 is DFQATT and CDR2 SNEGSKA (reference sequence). CDR3 bases: TGCAGTGCTAGAGCAGGTAGCGGGACTAGCACAGATACGCAGTATTTT. The encoded protein is CSARAGSGTSTDTQYF.

CDR3 in DNA: TGTGCCACCAGCAGAGATAAACAGGCAAGAACTGGAAACACCATATATTTT. Its protein is CATSRDKQARTGNTIYF. The chain is built from TRBV15 and TRBJ1-3, with a tentative D call TRBD1 (5 bases). CDR1 and CDR2 (germline): LNHNV, YYDKDF (reference sequence). The CDR3 is made up of 17 amino acids. V was pared by 0 bases and J by 2 bases, with 14 bases between.

The rearrangement uses TRBV4-1 and TRBJ2-5; 8 positions agree with TRBD2. The J segment lost 2 bases and the V segment lost 2 bases, leaving 7 bases of the junction unmatched. CDR3 length equals 16 residues. Germline V gene sequence: CDR1 MGHRA, CDR2 YSYEKL. CDR3 bases: TGCGCCAGCAGCCAACGTATAGCGGGGAAACAAGAGACCCAGTACTTC. As protein: CASSQRIAGKQETQYF.

V gene TRBV7-2 combines with J gene TRBJ2-3; D unclear. V shed 1 base and J shed 3 bases, with 8 bases lying between them. Looked up from germline, CDR1 is SGHTA and CDR2 is FQGNSA. This CDR3 has 14 residues. CDR3 coding DNA: TGTGCCAGCAGCTTAGATTGGCGGACAGATACGCAGTATTTT. Its protein product is CASSLDWRTDTQYF.

This clonotype turned up a few times. The gene calls are TRBV9 and TRBJ2-1; the D call may be TRBD1 or TRBD2 (6 bases each). The CDR3 totals 16 residues. In germline, CDR1 is SGDLS, CDR2 YYNGEE. V lost 0 bases, J lost 8 bases, and 18 bases lay in between. The CDR3 nucleotides are TGTGCCAGCAGCGTAGAGGGGGGTACGTATTCGGATGAGCAGTTCTTC. This encodes CASSVEGGTYSDEQFF.

Many counts were recorded for this clonotype. The chain uses TRBV12-3 or TRBV12-4 and TRBJ2-3; 7 nucleotides match TRBD1. With V trimmed by 3 bases and J by 12 bases, 6 bases remained unmatched. The CDR3 runs to 12 residues. This CDR3 is CASSFSDRVQYF. The CDR3 nucleotides are TGTGCCAGCAGTTTCTCTGACAGGGTCCAGTATTTT.

This clonotype was detected only a few times. V is TRBV5-1 and J is TRBJ2-1; TRBD1 matches 9 bases. The CDR3 consists of 15 residues. Germline CDR1 reads SGHRS; CDR2 reads YFSETQ. J gave up 6 bases and V 0 bases, and 4 bases lay outside the gene matches. The CDR3 protein is CASSLGDREINEQFF. CDR3 DNA: TGCGCCAGCAGCTTGGGGGACAGGGAGATCAATGAGCAGTTCTTC.